This is a list of T cell receptor beta chains from one sample in a study of identical twins. In TCRdb, the 5' RACE reads were re-called with MiXCR into one record per CDR3 protein. Of 140,000 to 150,000 distinct CDR3 sequences listed, 3% to 4% are singletons. Sample: memory T cells sorted from blood. The receptors here all came from a man aged 18 to 35 in good health. CDR3s include the opening cysteine and the closing phenylalanine or tryptophan. The D gene is left open where the match is weak. Size is omitted from some rows. Given values are once, few, many or a class for expanded clones.

TRBV3-1,many,18,TRBD2,TRBJ2-3,TGTGCCAGCAGCCTCCTCGCCGGGAGGGCTCTAGAGGCAGATACGCAGTATTTT,CASSLLAGRALEADTQYF
TRBV11-2,many,13,-,TRBJ2-2,TGTGCCAGCTTGCCGCATCCCACCGGGGAGCTGTTTTTT,CASLPHPTGELFF
TRBV18,many,17,-,TRBJ2-3,TGTGCCAGCTCATATTCGACAGGTGGGACAAACACAGATACGCAGTATTTT,CASSYSTGGTNTDTQYF
TRBV5-5,few,12,-,TRBJ1-1,TGTGCCAGCAGCTTTATGAACACTGAAGCTTTCTTT,CASSFMNTEAFF
TRBV7-8,many,19,-,TRBJ1-1,TGTGCCAGCAGCTTAGGTAGTGGCAGCCCTTTATCCCCGAACACTGAAGCTTTCTTT,CASSLGSGSPLSPNTEAFF
TRBV10-3,many,13,TRBD1,TRBJ1-1,TGTGCCATCAGACTAGACAGGGACACTGAAGCTTTCTTT,CAIRLDRDTEAFF
TRBV11-2,many,13,TRBD2,TRBJ2-2,TGTGCCAGCATTGCGGGAGGGACCGGGGAGCTGTTTTTT,CASIAGGTGELFF
TRBV18,many,16,-,TRBJ2-4,TGTGCCAGCTCACCACCGGGGCCGGGGGCCAAAAACATTCAGTACTTC,CASSPPGPGAKNIQYF
TRBV28,many,16,-,TRBJ1-4,TGTGCCAGCAGTTTGATTGACAGCGCAACTAATGAAAAACTGTTTTTT,CASSLIDSATNEKLFF
TRBV29-1,many,14,TRBD2,TRBJ2-3,TGCAGCGCCCCCGGGACTAGCGTCACAGATACGCAGTATTTT,CSAPGTSVTDTQYF
TRBV28,-,13,-,TRBJ2-1,TGTGCCAGCAAGCTTTATATGTTGAATGAGCAGTTCTTC,CASKLYMLNEQFF
TRBV18,few,16,-,TRBJ1-1,TGTGCCAGCTCCGGGCAGGGCTCGACCGCAAACACTGAAGCTTTCTTT,CASSGQGSTANTEAFF
TRBV18,many,14,-,TRBJ1-2,TGTGCCAGCTCACCTAGAGCGGGGGCCTATGGCTACACCTTC,CASSPRAGAYGYTF
TRBV19,-,11,-,TRBJ2-3,TGTGCCAGTGGGGCGGGAGATACGCAGTATTTT,CASGAGDTQYF
TRBV12-3/TRBV12-4,many,15,-,TRBJ2-1,TGTGCCAGCAGGTCATCCGGGACACCTCACAATGAGCAGTTCTTC,CASRSSGTPHNEQFF
TRBV5-6,many,15,TRBD1,TRBJ2-5,TGTGCCAGCAGCTTGATAAGGGACAGGGAAGAGACCCAGTACTTC,CASSLIRDREETQYF
TRBV14,many,12,TRBD2,TRBJ2-1,TGTGCCAGCAGCCAATCCGGCGGGGGGCAGTTCTTC,CASSQSGGGQFF
TRBV7-2,many,14,TRBD2,TRBJ2-7,TGTGCCAGCAGCATACTAGCGGGAGGGGGCGAGCAGTACTTC,CASSILAGGGEQYF
TRBV20-1,many,15,TRBD1,TRBJ2-2,TGCAGTGCTAGGAGGACAGGGGTGGACACCGGGGAGCTGTTTTTT,CSARRTGVDTGELFF
TRBV2,few,13,-,TRBJ2-5,TGTGCCAGCATGGGGGGCAGATGGGAGACCCAGTACTTC,CASMGGRWETQYF
TRBV6-2/TRBV6-3,many,11,-,TRBJ2-5,TGTGCCAGCAGTTACTGGGAGACCCAGTACTTC,CASSYWETQYF
TRBV20-1,many,15,-,TRBJ2-1,TGCAGTGCTAGAGTTTCGGACACCGAGAACAATGAGCAGTTCTTC,CSARVSDTENNEQFF
TRBV3-1,many,16,-,TRBJ2-5,TGTGCCAGCAGCCAAGATGGTACGGGGGCGGGAGAGACCCAGTACTTC,CASSQDGTGAGETQYF
TRBV12-3/TRBV12-4,many,18,-,TRBJ2-1,TGTGCCAGCGGCGGTAGCTTTGGGGGGACCCCCATCTACAATGAGCAGTTCTTC,CASGGSFGGTPIYNEQFF
TRBV15,many,12,-,TRBJ1-5,TGTGCCACCAGCACCCAAGATCAGCCCCAGCATTTT,CATSTQDQPQHF
TRBV20-1,many,13,-,TRBJ1-5,TGCAGTGCTTTAGAGGACCCAAATCAGCCCCAGCATTTT,CSALEDPNQPQHF
TRBV5-1,many,14,TRBD1,TRBJ2-7,TGCGCCAGCAGGGGGGACAGGGCAACCTACGAGCAGTACTTC,CASRGDRATYEQYF
TRBV20-1,many,16,-,TRBJ2-1,TGCAGTGCCCTAGAAATCCCGAATACCTCCTACAATGAGCAGTTCTTC,CSALEIPNTSYNEQFF
TRBV19,few,15,-,TRBJ1-1,TGTGCCAGTAGTATAGTTCCGATCATGAACACTGAAGCTTTCTTT,CASSIVPIMNTEAFF
TRBV12-3/TRBV12-4,many,14,-,TRBJ2-1,TGTGCCAGCAGAGTGGCGAGCTCCTACAATGAGCAGTTCTTC,CASRVASSYNEQFF
TRBV5-1,medium-sized,16,TRBD2,TRBJ2-3,TGCGCCAGCAGCTATGAAGCGGGAGGTATCACAGATACGCAGTATTTT,CASSYEAGGITDTQYF
TRBV2,few,13,-,TRBJ2-1,TGTGCCAGCACCCTAGGAGGGGGGAATGAGCAGTTCTTC,CASTLGGGNEQFF
TRBV7-2,many,15,-,TRBJ2-1,TGTGCCAGCAGCCCTCAGCGGTCCTCCTACAATGAGCAGTTCTTC,CASSPQRSSYNEQFF
TRBV20-1,-,15,TRBD2,TRBJ2-3,TGCAGTGCTAGATGGACTAGCGGTCACACAGATACGCAGTATTTT,CSARWTSGHTDTQYF